This entry concerns a single TCR beta chain. Antigen specificity is unknown. The CDR3 consists of 15 residues. Between the trimmed V and J ends, which lost 1 base and 10 bases, there was a span of 19 bases. Germline CDR1 reads MGHRA; CDR2 reads YSYEKL. The source of the sample is a study of graft-versus-host responses after intestinal transplantation. Study context: Among the recipients, all got anti-thymocyte globulin induction and then tacrolimus and steroids for 3 to 4 years.

Sequencing used immunoSEQ multiplex PCR; TCRdb keeps in-frame clones, though not all of them. The sample lists tens of thousands of clones; around 89% were seen once. Overall study results and limits: Ileal or blood samples showed some GvH clones first, and such clones were also found in recipient marrow. High graft-versus-host to host-versus-graft clonal ratios were found in allografts of patients who had graft-donor T cell macrochimerism.

The TCR originated in a human donor who received an intestinal transplant. The chain recombines TRBV4-1 with TRBJ1-2, with D unclear. Material: unstimulated CD8+ T cells sorted from spleen or lymph node cells, obtained before intestinal transplant. DNA of the CDR3: TGCGCCAGCAGCCAAGCGGATTCGGTGCTGGAGGTCTACACCTTC. Its translation: CASSQADSVLEVYTF.